The 15 T cell receptor beta chains given below trace back to one sample, sequenced in a study of blood T cell repertoires in COVID-19. Using immunoSEQ multiplex PCR, the repertoire was profiled, and TCRdb retains in-frame clones only, with some absent. Among 300,000 to 500,000 clones listed, roughly 88% were seen once. Source material: PBMCs or T cells enriched from blood (not recorded which). The source is a woman in her twenties or thirties with acute COVID-19.

V is TRBV5-1 and J is TRBJ1-2, with D maybe TRBD1 (5 bases). V shed 4 bases and J shed 8 bases, with 15 bases lying between them. The CDR3 is 13 residues long. Germline V gene sequence: CDR1 SGHRS, CDR2 YFSETQ. The CDR3 coding sequence is TGCGCCAGCAGCAGTGGGCAGGGAAGCGGCTACACCTTC. It translates to CASSSGQGSGYTF.

The chain has TRBV5-1 and TRBJ1-1, with 7 bases lining up with TRBD1. The CDR3 is 16 amino acids. CDR1 and CDR2 from the germline V gene are SGHRS and YFSETQ. Trimming removed 1 base from V and 1 base from J; junction bases left unmatched: 7. The CDR3 region has the DNA TGCGCCAGCAGCTTGACTTCGGGACAGTCGAACACTGAAGCTTTCTTT. This sequence encodes CASSLTSGQSNTEAFF.

The chain joins TRBV29-1 to TRBJ1-1; no clear D gene. The CDR3 has 14 residues. Germline V lookup: CDR1 SQVTM, CDR2 ANQGSEA. V lost 1 base to trimming and J lost 0 bases, with 9 bases between them. For the CDR3, the DNA is TGCAGCGTTGAAGCTCTATACCTGAACACTGAAGCTTTCTTT. It specifies CSVEALYLNTEAFF.

This clone has only a few counts. The V and J genes are TRBV9 and TRBJ2-1; 11 nucleotides match TRBD2. Per germline, CDR1 SGDLS and CDR2 YYNGEE. With 3 bases clipped from V and 4 bases from J, the junction kept 3 bases outside the gene matches. This CDR3 is built from 15 residues. CDR3 in DNA: TGTGCCAGCAGCGCCGGACTAGCGGGTTACAATGAGCAGTTCTTC. Translated, it gives CASSAGLAGYNEQFF.

The rearrangement uses TRBV29-1 and TRBJ1-2, with a possible D match to TRBD1 (6 bases). The V gene lost 6 bases and the J gene lost 5 bases, with 16 bases spanning the gap. This CDR3 has 13 amino acids. Germline CDR1 is SQVTM and CDR2 is ANQGSEA. The CDR3 nucleotides are TGCAGCGTGGGTACAGGGATAGATTATGGCTACACCTTC. This encodes CSVGTGIDYGYTF. The full variable domain, in which reference TRBV29-1 and TRBJ1-2 provide the parts outside the CDR3, is SAVISQKPSRDICQRGTSLTIQCQVDSQVTMMFWYRQQPGQSLTLIATANQGSEATYESGFVIDKFPISRPNLTFSTLTVSNMSPEDSSIYLCSVGTGIDYGYTFGSGTRLTVV.

The V call is TRBV4-1, the J call TRBJ1-4; the D gene is possibly TRBD1 (6 bases). Germline values: CDR1 MGHRA, CDR2 YSYEKL. CDR3 size: 15 residues. V lost 1 base and J 5 bases, leaving 11 bases between the germline ends. The CDR3, as DNA: TGCGCCAGCAGCCAAGTGGGGGACACGAATGAAAAACTGTTTTTT. It codes for CASSQVGDTNEKLFF.

As regards this clone: This sample includes further DNA sequences coding for the same CDR3. J is TRBJ2-7 and V is TRBV12-3 or TRBV12-4, with TRBD1 as a possible D gene (5 bases). V shed 4 bases and J shed 4 bases, with 5 bases lying between them. The CDR3 runs 11 residues. The CDR3: CASSSGYEQYF. The CDR3 DNA reads as TGTGCCAGCAGTTCAGGGTACGAGCAGTACTTC.

The chain has TRBV7-2 and TRBJ1-1, with no clear D. Trimming removed 2 bases at V and 7 bases at J, with 14 bases between. The CDR3 runs to 14 residues. The germline gives CDR1 SGHTA, CDR2 FQGNSA. Written as DNA, the CDR3 is TGTGCCAGCAGCTTATCTCGGCAGACTTATGAAGCTTTCTTT. Its protein is CASSLSRQTYEAFF.

The V and J genes are TRBV6-4 and TRBJ1-2, with 10 nucleotides matching TRBD1. CDR3 length equals 17 residues. V gave up 6 bases and J gave up 5 bases; unmatched junction bases: 15. Germline CDR1 reads MRHNA; CDR2 reads SNTAGT. DNA of the CDR3: TGTGCCAGCAGACCCATGGGGACAGGGGCCATTCAGTATGGCTACACCTTC. Translated: CASRPMGTGAIQYGYTF.

The rearrangement links TRBV21-1 to TRBJ2-1; TRBD2 is the table's D call, not checked against the DNA. TRBV21-1 is a known pseudogene. This CDR3 comprises 17 residues. The CDR3, as DNA: TGTGCCAGCAGCACCCGGACTAGCGGGGGGGTCTACAATGAGCAGTTCTTC. Amino acid sequence: CASSTRTSGGVYNEQFF.

The chain recombines TRBV5-1 with TRBJ1-4; 8 bases map to TRBD1. V shed 2 bases, J shed 3 bases, and the junction held 12 bases outside the gene matches. There are 18 residues in the CDR3. CDR1 is SGHRS and CDR2 is YFSETQ in the germline V gene. The DNA for the CDR3 is TGCGCCAGCAGCTTCGGACAGGGCAATAATATAGCTAATGAAAAACTGTTTTTT. Its protein product is CASSFGQGNNIANEKLFF.

The sample holds one count of this clone. The genes are TRBV7-2 and TRBJ1-2, with 7 bases identical to TRBD1. The CDR3 contains 13 residues. Germline trimming cut 6 bases from V and 7 bases from J; bases unmatched to any gene: 8. Germline CDR1 is SGHTA and CDR2 is FQGNSA. The CDR3 here is CASSLNRGGGYTF. The CDR3 nucleotides are TGTGCCAGCAGTCTCAACAGGGGAGGTGGCTACACCTTC.

This chain uses TRBV5-1 with TRBJ2-3; 9 nucleotides line up with TRBD2. There are 15 residues in the CDR3. V trimming: 6 bases; J trimming: 1 base; junction bases outside the gene matches: 6. CDR1 SGHRS and CDR2 YFSETQ come from the germline V gene. CDR3 in amino acids: CASKSQRGGTDTQYF. The DNA of the CDR3 is TGCGCCAGCAAAAGTCAGCGGGGGGGCACAGATACGCAGTATTTT.

The genes are TRBV4-3 and TRBJ2-2, with TRBD1 as a possible D gene (5 bases). Germline V gives CDR1 LGHNA, CDR2 YSLEER. This CDR3 has 13 residues. V lost 2 bases and J lost 7, with 8 bases in between. In nucleotides, the CDR3 is TGCGCCAGCAGCCAACAGGGTGACGGGGAGCTGTTTTTT. Protein product: CASSQQGDGELFF.

V is TRBV19 and J is TRBJ1-1; tentatively, D is TRBD1 (5 bases). The V and J ends lost 4 bases and 4 bases respectively, with 16 bases between them. Germline-derived CDR1 and CDR2 are LNHDA and SQIVND (reference sequence). The CDR3 length is 15 residues. The CDR3 DNA reads as TGTGCCAGTAGTACCCAGGGAGGGCGGGGCACTGAAGCTTTCTTT. Its translation: CASSTQGGRGTEAFF.